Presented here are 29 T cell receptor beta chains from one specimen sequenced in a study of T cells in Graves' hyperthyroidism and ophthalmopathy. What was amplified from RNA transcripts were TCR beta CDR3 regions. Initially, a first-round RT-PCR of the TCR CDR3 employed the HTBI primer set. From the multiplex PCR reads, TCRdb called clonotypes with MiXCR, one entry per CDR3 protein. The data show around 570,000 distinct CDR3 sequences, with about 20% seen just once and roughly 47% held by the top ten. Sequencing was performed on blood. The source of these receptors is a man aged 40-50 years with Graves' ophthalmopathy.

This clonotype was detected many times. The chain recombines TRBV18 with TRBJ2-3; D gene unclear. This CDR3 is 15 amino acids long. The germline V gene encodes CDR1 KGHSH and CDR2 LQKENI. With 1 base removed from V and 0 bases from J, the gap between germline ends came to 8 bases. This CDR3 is CASSPLPSSTDTQYF. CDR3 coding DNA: TGTGCCAGCTCACCACTCCCCTCTAGCACAGATACGCAGTATTTT.

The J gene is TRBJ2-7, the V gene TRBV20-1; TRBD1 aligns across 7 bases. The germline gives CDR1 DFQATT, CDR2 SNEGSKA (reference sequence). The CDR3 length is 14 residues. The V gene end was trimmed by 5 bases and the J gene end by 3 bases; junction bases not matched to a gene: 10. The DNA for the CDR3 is TGCAGTGCTCGACAGGGAACTACGAGCTACGAGCAGTACTTC. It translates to CSARQGTTSYEQYF.

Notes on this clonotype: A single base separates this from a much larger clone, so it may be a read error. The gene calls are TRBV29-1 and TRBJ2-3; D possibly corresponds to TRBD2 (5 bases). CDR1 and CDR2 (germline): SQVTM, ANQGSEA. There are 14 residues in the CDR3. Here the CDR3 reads CSAEGGGSADTQYF. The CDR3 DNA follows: TGCAGCGCTGAAGGTGGTGGGAGCGCAGATACGCAGTATTTT.

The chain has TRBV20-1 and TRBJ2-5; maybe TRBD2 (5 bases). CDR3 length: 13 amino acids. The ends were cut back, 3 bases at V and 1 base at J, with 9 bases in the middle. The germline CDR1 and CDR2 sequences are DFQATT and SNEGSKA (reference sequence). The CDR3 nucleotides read TGCAGTGCTAGTAGGCGGGTCCAAGAGACCCAGTACTTC. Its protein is CSASRRVQETQYF.

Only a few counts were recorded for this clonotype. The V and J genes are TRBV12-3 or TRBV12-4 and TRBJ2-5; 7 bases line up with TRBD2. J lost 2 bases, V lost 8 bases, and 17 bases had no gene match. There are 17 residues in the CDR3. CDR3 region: CASLPTYRTSLQETQYF. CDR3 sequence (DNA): TGTGCCAGCCTACCTACCTACCGGACTAGTCTTCAAGAGACCCAGTACTTC.

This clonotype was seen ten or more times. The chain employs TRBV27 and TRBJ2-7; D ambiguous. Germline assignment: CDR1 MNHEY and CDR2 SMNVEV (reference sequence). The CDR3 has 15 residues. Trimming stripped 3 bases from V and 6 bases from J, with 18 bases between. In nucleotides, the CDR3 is TGTGCCAGCAGTTTGTCACAGTTAGGAAGACGCGAGCAGTACTTC. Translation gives CASSLSQLGRREQYF.

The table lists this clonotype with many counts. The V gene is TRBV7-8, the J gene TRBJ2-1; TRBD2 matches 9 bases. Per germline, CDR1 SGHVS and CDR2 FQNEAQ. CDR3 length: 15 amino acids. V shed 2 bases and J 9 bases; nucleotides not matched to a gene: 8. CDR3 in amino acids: CASSLFASGNTEQFF. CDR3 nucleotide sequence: TGTGCCAGCAGCTTATTTGCTAGCGGGAACACTGAGCAGTTCTTC.

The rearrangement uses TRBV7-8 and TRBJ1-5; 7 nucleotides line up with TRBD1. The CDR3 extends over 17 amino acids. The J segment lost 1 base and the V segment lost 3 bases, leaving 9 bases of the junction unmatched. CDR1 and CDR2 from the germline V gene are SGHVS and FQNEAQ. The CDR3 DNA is TGTGCCAGCAGCTTTATGAGACAGGGCAAAAGCAATCAGCCCCAGCATTTT. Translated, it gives CASSFMRQGKSNQPQHF. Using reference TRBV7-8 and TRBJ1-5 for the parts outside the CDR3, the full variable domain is GAGVSQSPRYKVAKRGQDVALRCDPISGHVSLFWYQQALGQGPEFLTYFQNEAQLDKSGLPSDRFFAERPEGSVSTLKIQRTQQEDSAVYLCASSFMRQGKSNQPQHFGDGTRLSIL.

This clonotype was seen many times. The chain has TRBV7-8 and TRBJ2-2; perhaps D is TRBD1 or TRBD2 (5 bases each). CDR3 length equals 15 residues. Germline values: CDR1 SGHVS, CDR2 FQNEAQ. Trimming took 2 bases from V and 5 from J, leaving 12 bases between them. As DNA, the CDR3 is TGTGCCAGCAGCTTAAGAAGGGACCCTACCGGGGAGCTGTTTTTT. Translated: CASSLRRDPTGELFF.

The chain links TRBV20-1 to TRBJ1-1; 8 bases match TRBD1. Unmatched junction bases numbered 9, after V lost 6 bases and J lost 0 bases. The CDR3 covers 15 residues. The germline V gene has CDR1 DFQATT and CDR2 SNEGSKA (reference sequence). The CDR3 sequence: CSAQGAPDMNTEAFF. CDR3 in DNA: TGCAGTGCCCAGGGGGCCCCGGACATGAACACTGAAGCTTTCTTT.

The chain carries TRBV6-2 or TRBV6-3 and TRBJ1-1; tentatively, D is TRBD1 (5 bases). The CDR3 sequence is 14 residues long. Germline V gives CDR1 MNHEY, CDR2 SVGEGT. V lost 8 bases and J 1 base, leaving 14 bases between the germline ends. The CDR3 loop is CASAGRKTNTEAFF. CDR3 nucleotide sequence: TGTGCCAGCGCGGGACGGAAGACGAACACTGAAGCTTTCTTT.

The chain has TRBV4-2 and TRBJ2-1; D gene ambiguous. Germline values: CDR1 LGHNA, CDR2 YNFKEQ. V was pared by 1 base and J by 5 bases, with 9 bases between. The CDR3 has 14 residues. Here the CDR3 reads CASSQVWPHNEQFF. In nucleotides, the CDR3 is TGTGCCAGCAGCCAAGTCTGGCCCCACAATGAGCAGTTCTTC.

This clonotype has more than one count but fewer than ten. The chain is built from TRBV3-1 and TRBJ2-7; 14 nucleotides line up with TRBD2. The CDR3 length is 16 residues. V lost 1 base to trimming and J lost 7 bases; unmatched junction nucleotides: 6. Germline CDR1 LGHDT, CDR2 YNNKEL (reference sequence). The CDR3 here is CASSQGLAGGPGEQYF. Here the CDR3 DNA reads TGTGCCAGCAGCCAAGGACTAGCGGGGGGGCCCGGAGAGCAGTACTTC.

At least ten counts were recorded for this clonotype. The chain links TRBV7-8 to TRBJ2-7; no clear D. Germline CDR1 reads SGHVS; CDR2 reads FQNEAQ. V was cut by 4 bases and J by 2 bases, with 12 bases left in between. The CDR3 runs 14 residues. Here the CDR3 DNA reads TGTGCCAGCAGCTCAGCTGACGCAGCCTACGAGCAGTACTTC. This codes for CASSSADAAYEQYF.

The DNA of the CDR3 is TGTGCCAGCAGCCCGGGGGGGTCTAGCACTGAAGCTTTCTTT. Translated: CASSPGGSSTEAFF. The chain is built from TRBV28 and TRBJ1-1; tentative D call: TRBD1 (5 bases). Germline V gene sequence: CDR1 MDHEN, CDR2 SYDVKM. The CDR3 totals 14 residues. The V and J ends lost 6 bases and 4 bases respectively, with 15 bases between them. The variable domain in full, with the rest retrieved from reference TRBV28 and TRBJ1-1, is DVKVTQSSRYLVKRTGEKVFLECVQDMDHENMFWYRQDPGLGLRLIYFSYDVKMKEKGDIPEGYSVSREKKERFSLILESASTNQTSMYLCASSPGGSSTEAFFGQGTRLTVV.

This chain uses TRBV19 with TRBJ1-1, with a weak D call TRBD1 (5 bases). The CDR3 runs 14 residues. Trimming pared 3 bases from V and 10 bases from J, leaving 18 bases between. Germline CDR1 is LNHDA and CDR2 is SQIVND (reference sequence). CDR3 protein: CASSIGTGGSGAFF. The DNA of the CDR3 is TGTGCCAGTAGTATTGGCACGGGGGGTTCCGGAGCTTTCTTT.

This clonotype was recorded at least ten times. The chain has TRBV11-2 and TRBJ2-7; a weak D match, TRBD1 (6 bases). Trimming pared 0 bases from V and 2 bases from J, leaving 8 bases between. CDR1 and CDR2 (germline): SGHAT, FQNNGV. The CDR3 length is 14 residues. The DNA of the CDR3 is TGTGCCAGCAGCTTAGAAAGGACAGCCTACGAGCAGTACTTC. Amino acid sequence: CASSLERTAYEQYF.

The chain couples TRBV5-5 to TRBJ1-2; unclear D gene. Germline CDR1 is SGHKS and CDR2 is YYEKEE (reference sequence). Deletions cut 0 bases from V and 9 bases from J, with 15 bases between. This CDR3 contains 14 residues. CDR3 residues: CASSLGSGAGRYTF. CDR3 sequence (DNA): TGTGCCAGCAGCTTGGGTTCGGGAGCGGGTCGCTACACCTTC.

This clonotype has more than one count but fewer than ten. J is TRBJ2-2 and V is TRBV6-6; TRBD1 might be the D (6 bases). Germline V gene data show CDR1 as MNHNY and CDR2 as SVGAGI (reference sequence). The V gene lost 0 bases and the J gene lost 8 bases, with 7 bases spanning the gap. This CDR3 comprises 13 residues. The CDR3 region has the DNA TGTGCCAGCAGTTACTCTCAGGGGGGGGAGCTGTTTTTT. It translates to CASSYSQGGELFF.

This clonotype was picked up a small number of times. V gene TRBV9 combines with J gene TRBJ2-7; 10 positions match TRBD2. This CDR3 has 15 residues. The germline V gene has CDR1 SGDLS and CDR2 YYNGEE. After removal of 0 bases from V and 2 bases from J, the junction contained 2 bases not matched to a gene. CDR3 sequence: CASSVDGTSAYEQYF. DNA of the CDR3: TGTGCCAGCAGCGTAGATGGGACTAGCGCCTACGAGCAGTACTTC. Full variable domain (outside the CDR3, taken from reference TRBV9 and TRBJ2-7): DSGVTQTPKHLITATGQRVTLRCSPRSGDLSVYWYQQSLDQGLQFLIQYYNGEERAKGNILERFSAQQFPDLHSELNLSSLELGDSALYFCASSVDGTSAYEQYFGPGTRLTVT.

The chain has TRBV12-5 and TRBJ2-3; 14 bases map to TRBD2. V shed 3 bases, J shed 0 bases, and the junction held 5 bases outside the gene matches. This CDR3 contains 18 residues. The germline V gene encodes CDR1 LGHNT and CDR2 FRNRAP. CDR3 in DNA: TGTGCTAGTGGTTTCTCCGGGACTAGCGGGAGTAGCACAGATACGCAGTATTTT. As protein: CASGFSGTSGSSTDTQYF.

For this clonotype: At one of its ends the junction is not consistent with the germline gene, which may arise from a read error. The CDR3 spells CASSWTGTSNTEAFF. CDR3 bases: TGTGCCAGCAGCTGGACCGGGACATCGAACACTGAGGCTTTCTTT. This sequence joins TRBV7-9 and TRBJ1-1, with D possibly being TRBD1 (6 bases). CDR1 and CDR2 (germline): SEHNR, FQNEAQ (reference sequence). The CDR3 covers 15 residues.

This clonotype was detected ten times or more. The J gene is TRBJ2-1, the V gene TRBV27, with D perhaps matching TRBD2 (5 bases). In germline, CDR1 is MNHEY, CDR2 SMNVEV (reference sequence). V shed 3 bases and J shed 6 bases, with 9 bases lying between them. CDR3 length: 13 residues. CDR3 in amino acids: CASSFLGGNEQFF. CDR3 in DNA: TGTGCCAGCAGTTTTCTCGGAGGCAATGAGCAGTTCTTC.

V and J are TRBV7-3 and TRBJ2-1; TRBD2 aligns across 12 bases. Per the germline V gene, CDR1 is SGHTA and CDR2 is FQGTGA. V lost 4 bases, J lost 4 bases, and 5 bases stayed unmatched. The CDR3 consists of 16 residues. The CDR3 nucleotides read TGTGCCAGCAGCTCGGTCGGGACTAGCGGGTACAATGAGCAGTTCTTC. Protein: CASSSVGTSGYNEQFF.

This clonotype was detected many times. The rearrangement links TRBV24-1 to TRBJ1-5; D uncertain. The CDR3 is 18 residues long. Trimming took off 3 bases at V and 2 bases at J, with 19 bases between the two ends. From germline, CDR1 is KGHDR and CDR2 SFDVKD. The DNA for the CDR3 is TGTGCCACCAGTGATCCCGGCCCAAGGACTCGTTGCAATCAGCCCCAGCATTTT. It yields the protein CATSDPGPRTRCNQPQHF.

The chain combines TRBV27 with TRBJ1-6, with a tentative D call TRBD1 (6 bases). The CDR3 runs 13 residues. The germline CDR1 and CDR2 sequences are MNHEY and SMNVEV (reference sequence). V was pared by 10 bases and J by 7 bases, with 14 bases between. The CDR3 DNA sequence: TGTGCCACCGATAAGGGGGGGAATTCACCCCTCCACTTT. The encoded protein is CATDKGGNSPLHF.

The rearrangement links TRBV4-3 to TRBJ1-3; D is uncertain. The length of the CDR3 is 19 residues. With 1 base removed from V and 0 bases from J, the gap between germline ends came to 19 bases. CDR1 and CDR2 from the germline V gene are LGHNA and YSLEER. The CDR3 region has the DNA TGCGCCAGCAGCCAAGTCGGGATTTTTCAGCGCCGCTCTGGAAACACCATATATTTT. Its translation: CASSQVGIFQRRSGNTIYF.

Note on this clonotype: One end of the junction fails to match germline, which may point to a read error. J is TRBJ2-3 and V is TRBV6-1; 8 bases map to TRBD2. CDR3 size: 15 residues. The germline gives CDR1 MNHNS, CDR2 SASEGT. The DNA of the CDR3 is TGTGCCAGCAGTGAACAGCGGACTAGCACAGATACGCGGTATTTT. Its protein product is CASSEQRTSTDTRYF.

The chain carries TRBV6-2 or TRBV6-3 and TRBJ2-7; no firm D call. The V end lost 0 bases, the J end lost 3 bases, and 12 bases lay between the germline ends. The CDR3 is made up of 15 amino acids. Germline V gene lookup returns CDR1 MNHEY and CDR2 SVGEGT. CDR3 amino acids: CASSYSSPRIYEQYF. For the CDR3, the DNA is TGTGCCAGCAGTTACTCGAGCCCCCGGATCTACGAGCAGTACTTC.